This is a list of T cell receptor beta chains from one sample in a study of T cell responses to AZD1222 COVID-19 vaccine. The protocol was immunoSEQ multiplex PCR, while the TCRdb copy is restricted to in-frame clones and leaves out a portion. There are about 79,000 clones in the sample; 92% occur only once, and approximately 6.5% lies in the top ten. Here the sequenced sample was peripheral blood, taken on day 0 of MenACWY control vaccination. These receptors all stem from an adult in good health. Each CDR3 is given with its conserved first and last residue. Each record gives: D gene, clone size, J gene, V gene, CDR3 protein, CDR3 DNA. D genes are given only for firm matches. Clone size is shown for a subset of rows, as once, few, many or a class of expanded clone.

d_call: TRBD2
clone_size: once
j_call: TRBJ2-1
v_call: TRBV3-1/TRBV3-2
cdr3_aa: CASSQVLAEVSSYNEQFF
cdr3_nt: TGTGCCAGCAGCCAAGTACTAGCGGAGGTAAGCTCCTACAATGAGCAGTTCTTC

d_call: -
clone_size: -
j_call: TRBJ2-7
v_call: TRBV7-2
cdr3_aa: CASSSSGSSYEQYF
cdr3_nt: TGTGCCAGCAGTTCCTCCGGGTCCTCCTACGAGCAGTACTTC

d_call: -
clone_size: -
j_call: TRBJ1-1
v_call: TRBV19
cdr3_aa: CASTMDRNTEAFF
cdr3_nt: TGTGCCAGTACTATGGACAGGAACACTGAAGCTTTCTTT

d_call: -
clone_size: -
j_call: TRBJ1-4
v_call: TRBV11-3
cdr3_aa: CASSLARHGEKLFF
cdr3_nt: TGTGCCAGCAGCTTAGCTAGACACGGTGAAAAACTGTTTTTT

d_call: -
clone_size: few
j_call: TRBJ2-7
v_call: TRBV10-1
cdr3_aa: CASSRNSYEQYF
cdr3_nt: TGCGCCAGCAGTAGAAACTCCTACGAGCAGTACTTC

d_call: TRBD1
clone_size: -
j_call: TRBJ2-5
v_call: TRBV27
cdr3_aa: CASRSEGRGIEETQYF
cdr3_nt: TGTGCCAGCCGGTCGGAAGGCAGGGGGATCGAAGAGACCCAGTACTTC

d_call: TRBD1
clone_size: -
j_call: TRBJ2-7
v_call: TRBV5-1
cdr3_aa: CASSNTPGQGTYEQYF
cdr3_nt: TGCGCCAGCAGCAATACCCCGGGACAGGGAACCTACGAGCAGTACTTC

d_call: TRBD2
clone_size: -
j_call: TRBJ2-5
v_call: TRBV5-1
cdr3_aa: CASSLIAGAEETQYF
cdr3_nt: TGCGCCAGCAGCCTGATAGCGGGGGCTGAAGAGACCCAGTACTTC

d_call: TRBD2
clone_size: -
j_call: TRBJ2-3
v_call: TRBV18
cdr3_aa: CASSPGLAGGPDTQYF
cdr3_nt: TGTGCCAGCTCACCGGGACTAGCGGGAGGGCCAGATACGCAGTATTTT

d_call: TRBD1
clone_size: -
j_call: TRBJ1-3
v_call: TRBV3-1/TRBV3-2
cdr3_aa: CASRRTGVPFSGNTIYF
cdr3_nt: TGTGCCAGCAGGAGGACAGGGGTCCCTTTCTCTGGAAACACCATATATTTT

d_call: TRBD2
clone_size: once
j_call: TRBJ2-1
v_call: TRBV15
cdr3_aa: CATSRGGLAGVGEQFF
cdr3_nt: TGTGCCACCAGCAGGGGGGGACTAGCGGGAGTTGGTGAGCAGTTCTTC

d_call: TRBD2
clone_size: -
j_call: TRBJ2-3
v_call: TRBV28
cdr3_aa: CASSFLAGADTQYF
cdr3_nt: TGTGCCAGCAGTTTCCTAGCGGGAGCAGATACGCAGTATTTT

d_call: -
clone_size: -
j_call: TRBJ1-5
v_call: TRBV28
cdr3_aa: CASRPGLQPQHF
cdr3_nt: TGTGCCAGCAGGCCAGGGTTACAGCCCCAGCATTTT

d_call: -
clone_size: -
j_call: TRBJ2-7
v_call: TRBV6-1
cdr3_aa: CASSEAPHYQSYEQYF
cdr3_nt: TGTGCCAGCAGTGAAGCGCCCCACTACCAGTCCTACGAGCAGTACTTC

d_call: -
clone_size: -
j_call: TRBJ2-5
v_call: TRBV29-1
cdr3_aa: CSVVGETQYF
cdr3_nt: TGCAGCGTTGTTGGGGAGACCCAGTACTTC

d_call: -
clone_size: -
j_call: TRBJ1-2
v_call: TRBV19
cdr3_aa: CASSTSGHPVGYTF
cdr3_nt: TGTGCCAGTAGTACCTCGGGACATCCCGTCGGCTACACCTTC

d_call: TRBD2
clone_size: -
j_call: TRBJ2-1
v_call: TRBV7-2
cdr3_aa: CASSPGTSGEQFF
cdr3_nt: TGTGCCAGCAGCCCCGGGACTAGCGGGGAGCAGTTCTTC

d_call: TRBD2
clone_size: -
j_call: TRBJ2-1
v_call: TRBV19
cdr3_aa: CASTQGTSGDEQFF
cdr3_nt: TGTGCCAGTACCCAAGGGACTAGCGGCGATGAGCAGTTCTTC

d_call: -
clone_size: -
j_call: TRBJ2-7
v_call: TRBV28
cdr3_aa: CASSPTRSSYEQYF
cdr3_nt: TGTGCCAGCAGCCCCACCAGGAGCTCCTACGAGCAGTACTTC

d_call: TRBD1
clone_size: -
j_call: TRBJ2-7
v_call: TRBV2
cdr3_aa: CATGTGFYEQYF
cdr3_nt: TGTGCCACCGGGACAGGGTTCTACGAGCAGTACTTC

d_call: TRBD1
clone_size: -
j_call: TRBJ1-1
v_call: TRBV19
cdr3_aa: CASSIRGALDTEAFF
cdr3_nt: TGTGCCAGTAGTATCAGGGGGGCCTTGGACACTGAAGCTTTCTTT

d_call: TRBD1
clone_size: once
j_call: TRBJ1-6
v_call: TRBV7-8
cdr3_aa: CASSALDRGRGYNSPLHF
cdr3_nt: TGTGCCAGCAGCGCCTTAGACAGGGGGCGCGGGTATAATTCACCCCTCCACTTT

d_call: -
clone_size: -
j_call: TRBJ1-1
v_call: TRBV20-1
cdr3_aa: CRATEGTRAFF
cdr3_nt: TGCAGAGCAACTGAAGGGACCAGGGCTTTCTTT

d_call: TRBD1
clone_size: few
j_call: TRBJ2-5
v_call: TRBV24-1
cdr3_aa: CATGQGARETQYF
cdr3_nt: TGTGCCACCGGACAGGGGGCTCGAGAGACCCAGTACTTC

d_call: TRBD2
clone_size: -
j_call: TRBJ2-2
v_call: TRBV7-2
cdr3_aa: CASSMGLDTGELFF
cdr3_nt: TGTGCCAGCAGCATGGGACTAGACACCGGGGAGCTGTTTTTT

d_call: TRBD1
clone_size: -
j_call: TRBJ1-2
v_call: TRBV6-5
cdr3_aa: CASRGTGAADGYTF
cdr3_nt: TGTGCCAGCAGGGGGACAGGGGCGGCAGATGGCTACACCTTC

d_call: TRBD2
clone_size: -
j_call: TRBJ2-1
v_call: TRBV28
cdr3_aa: CASTAPGLAGNTEQFF
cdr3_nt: TGTGCCAGCACCGCGCCGGGACTAGCGGGAAACACTGAGCAGTTCTTC

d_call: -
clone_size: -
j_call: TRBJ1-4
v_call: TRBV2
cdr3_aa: CASSVQGQANEKLFF
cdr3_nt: TGTGCCAGCAGTGTGCAGGGTCAGGCTAATGAAAAACTGTTTTTT

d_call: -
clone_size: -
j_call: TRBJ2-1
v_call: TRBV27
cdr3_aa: CASRKGRSYNEQFF
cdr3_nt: TGTGCCAGCAGAAAAGGCCGCTCCTACAATGAGCAGTTCTTC

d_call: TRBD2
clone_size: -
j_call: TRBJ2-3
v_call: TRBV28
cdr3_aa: CASRRQLADTQYF
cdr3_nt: TGTGCCAGCAGGAGGCAACTAGCGGATACGCAGTATTTT

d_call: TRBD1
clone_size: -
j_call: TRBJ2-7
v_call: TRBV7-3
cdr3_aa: CASSLSGQGNHEQYF
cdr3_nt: TGTGCCAGCAGCTTAAGTGGACAGGGCAACCACGAGCAGTACTTC

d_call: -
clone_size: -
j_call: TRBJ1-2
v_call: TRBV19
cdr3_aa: CASSIGSQPGDSYGYTF
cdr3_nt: TGTGCCAGTAGTATAGGAAGTCAGCCGGGGGACTCCTATGGCTACACCTTC

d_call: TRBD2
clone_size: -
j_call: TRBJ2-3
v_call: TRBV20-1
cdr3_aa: CSASTGTSGTDTQYF
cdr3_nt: TGCAGTGCTAGTACGGGGACTAGCGGCACAGATACGCAGTATTTT

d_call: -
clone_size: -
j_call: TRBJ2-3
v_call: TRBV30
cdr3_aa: CAWSPVGADTQYF
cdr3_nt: TGTGCCTGGAGCCCGGTGGGCGCAGATACGCAGTATTTT

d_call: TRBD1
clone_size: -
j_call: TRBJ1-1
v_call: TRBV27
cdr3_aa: CASSWDRENTEAFF
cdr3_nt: TGTGCCAGCAGTTGGGACAGGGAGAACACTGAAGCTTTCTTT

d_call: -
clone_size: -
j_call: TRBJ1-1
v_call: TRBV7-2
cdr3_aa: CASSPWTANTEAFF
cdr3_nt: TGTGCCAGCAGCCCCTGGACAGCGAACACTGAAGCTTTCTTT

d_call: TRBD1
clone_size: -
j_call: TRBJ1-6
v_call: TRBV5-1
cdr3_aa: CASSLEGQGHNSPLHF
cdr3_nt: TGCGCCAGCAGCTTGGAGGGACAGGGCCATAATTCACCCCTCCACTTT